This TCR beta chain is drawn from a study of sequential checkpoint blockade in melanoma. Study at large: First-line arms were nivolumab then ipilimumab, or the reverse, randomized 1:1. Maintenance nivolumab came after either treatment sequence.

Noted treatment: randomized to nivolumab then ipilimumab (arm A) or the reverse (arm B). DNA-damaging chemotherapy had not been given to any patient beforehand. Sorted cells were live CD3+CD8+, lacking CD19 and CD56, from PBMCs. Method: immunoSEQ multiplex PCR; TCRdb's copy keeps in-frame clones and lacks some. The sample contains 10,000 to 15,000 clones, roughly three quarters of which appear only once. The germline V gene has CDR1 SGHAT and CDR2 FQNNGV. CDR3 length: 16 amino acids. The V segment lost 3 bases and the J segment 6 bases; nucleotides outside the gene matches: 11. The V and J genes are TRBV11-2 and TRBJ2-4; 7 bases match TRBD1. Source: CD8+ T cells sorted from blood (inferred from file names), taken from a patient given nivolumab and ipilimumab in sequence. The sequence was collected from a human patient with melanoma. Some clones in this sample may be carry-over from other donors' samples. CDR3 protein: CASSLTGGTDRNIQYF. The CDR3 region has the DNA TGTGCCAGCAGCTTGACAGGTGGGACAGATAGAAACATTCAGTACTTC.